This TCR beta chain originates from a study of T cell responses to AZD1222 COVID-19 vaccine. Comment on this clone: Its antigen is not identified.

Study-wide results and caveats: Repertoires were obtained solely post-peak T cell response. Vaccine-related CD4 TCRs covered spike, predominating at 160-218 and 743-854. Recipients of AZD1222 seropositive at baseline numbered only five or six.

Assay: immunoSEQ multiplex PCR; the TCRdb copy retains only in-frame clones and omits some. The data show about 110,000 clones, with 89% seen just once and approximately 7% held by the top ten. CDR1 and CDR2 (germline): SGDLS, YYNGEE. The CDR3 runs 14 residues. V lost 2 bases and J 10 bases, leaving 16 bases between the germline ends. V usage is TRBV9 and J usage is TRBJ2-1, with D hard to call. The sequence was obtained from an adult in good health. The sample was peripheral blood, taken on day 0 of AZD1222 vaccination. For the CDR3, the DNA is TGTGCCAGCAGCGTGGCGGATTTCTCTGTCGAGCAGTTCTTC. It translates to CASSVADFSVEQFF.